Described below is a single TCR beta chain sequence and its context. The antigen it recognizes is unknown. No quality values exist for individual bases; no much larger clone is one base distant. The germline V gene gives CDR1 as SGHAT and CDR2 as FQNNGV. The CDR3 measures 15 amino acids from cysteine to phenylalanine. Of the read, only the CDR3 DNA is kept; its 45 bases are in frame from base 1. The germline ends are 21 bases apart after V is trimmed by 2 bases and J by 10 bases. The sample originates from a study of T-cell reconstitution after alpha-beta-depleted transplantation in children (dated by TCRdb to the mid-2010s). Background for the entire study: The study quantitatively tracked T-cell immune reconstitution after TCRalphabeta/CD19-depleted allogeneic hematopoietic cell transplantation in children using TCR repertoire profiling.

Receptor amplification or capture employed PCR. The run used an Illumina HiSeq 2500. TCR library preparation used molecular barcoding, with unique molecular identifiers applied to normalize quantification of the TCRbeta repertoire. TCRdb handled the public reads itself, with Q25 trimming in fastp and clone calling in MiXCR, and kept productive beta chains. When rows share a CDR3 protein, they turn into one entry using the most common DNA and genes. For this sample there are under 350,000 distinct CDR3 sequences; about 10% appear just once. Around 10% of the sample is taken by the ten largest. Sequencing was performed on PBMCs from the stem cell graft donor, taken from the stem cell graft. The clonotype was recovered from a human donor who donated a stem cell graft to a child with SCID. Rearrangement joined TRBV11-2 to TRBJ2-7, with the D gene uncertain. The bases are TGTGCCAGCAGCTTAAGGGTCGGAGCCCCCTTGGAACAGTACTTC. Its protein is CASSLRVGAPLEQYF.